These 21 T cell receptor beta chains came from one sample sequenced in a study of molecular identifiers for immune sequencing clone quantification. TCRdb recomputed calls from the PCR reads with MiXCR, one row per CDR3 protein. The sample includes 50,000 to 75,000 distinct CDR3 sequences, about 19% of them seen just once. Sequencing was done on a sample of naive CD8+ T cells from blood, with Jurkat cell RNA spiked in. The subset: FACS-sorted CD8+CD4-CCR7+CD45RA+ naive T cells. The receptors here all came from a human donor in good health. Some libraries in this study had Jurkat cell RNA spiked in.

This clonotype was seen at least ten times. The chain links TRBV4-1 to TRBJ2-3; D not certain. V was trimmed by 4 bases and J by 3 bases, leaving 11 bases between them. Per the germline V gene, CDR1 is MGHRA and CDR2 is YSYEKL. This CDR3 region has 14 residues. The CDR3 region has the DNA TGCGCCAGCAGCCTTATAACCTTTACAGATACGCAGTATTTT. The encoded protein is CASSLITFTDTQYF.

The gene calls are TRBV19 and TRBJ2-1; the D call may be TRBD1 or TRBD2 (5 bases each). Trimming removed 4 bases at V and 0 bases at J, with 10 bases between. CDR1 and CDR2 (germline): LNHDA, SQIVND (reference sequence). CDR3 length: 15 amino acids. CDR3 bases: TGTGCCAGTAGTACCAAGGGGAGCTCCTACAATGAGCAGTTCTTC. Protein product: CASSTKGSSYNEQFF.

This clonotype was seen repeatedly, ten times or more. The J gene is TRBJ2-4, the V gene TRBV20-1, with unresolved D. Germline-derived CDR1 and CDR2 are DFQATT and SNEGSKA (reference sequence). This CDR3 has 14 residues. Trimming stripped 3 bases from V and 0 bases from J, with 9 bases between. CDR3 in amino acids: CSARGGIAKNIQYF. DNA of the CDR3: TGCAGTGCTAGGGGCGGAATAGCCAAAAACATTCAGTACTTC.

The sample holds many counts of this clonotype. The chain carries TRBV28 and TRBJ1-1; D remains unclear. Germline CDR1 MDHEN, CDR2 SYDVKM. V lost 4 bases and J lost 8, with 17 bases in between. CDR3 size: 14 residues. The CDR3 sequence: CASSSLRDGYEAFF. DNA for the CDR3: TGTGCCAGCAGTTCCTTACGTGACGGCTACGAAGCTTTCTTT.

The chain recombines TRBV7-7 with TRBJ2-2, with D perhaps matching TRBD1 (5 bases). The V gene's germline CDR1 is SSHAT and CDR2 FNYEAQ (reference sequence). This CDR3 contains 16 residues. V gave up 5 bases and J gave up 2 bases, with 15 bases separating them. The CDR3 loop is CASSPNRQLNTGELFF. DNA for the CDR3: TGTGCCAGCAGCCCGAATAGACAGCTTAACACCGGGGAGCTGTTTTTT.

At least ten counts were recorded for this clonotype. The chain links TRBV29-1 to TRBJ2-3; TRBD1 is a possible D gene (5 bases). This CDR3 region has 15 residues. Germline-derived CDR1 and CDR2 are SQVTM and ANQGSEA. V dropped 1 base and J dropped 0 bases, with 11 bases sitting between them. The CDR3 nucleotides are TGCAGCGTTGAAGGAAGGGGCACTAGCACAGATACGCAGTATTTT. Its protein is CSVEGRGTSTDTQYF.

As regards this clonotype: A read error may be the cause here, since a much bigger clone is one base away. The chain recombines TRBV14 with TRBJ2-7; D may match TRBD1 or TRBD2 (5 bases each). V dropped 0 bases and J dropped 3 bases, with 18 bases sitting between them. Germline CDR1 SGHDN, CDR2 FVKESK. This CDR3 spans 17 amino acids. The CDR3 bases are TGTGCCAGCAGCCAAGATCTTTCATTTCCAGGGAGCTACGAGCAGTACTTC. Translation: CASSQDLSFPGSYEQYF.

Many counts were recorded for this clonotype. J is TRBJ2-3 and V is TRBV18; D gene unclear. In germline, CDR1 is KGHSH, CDR2 LQKENI. This CDR3 is built from 16 residues. V shed 0 bases and J shed 4 bases, with 14 bases lying between them. CDR3 sequence reads: CASSPPEIFPPDTQYF. Written as DNA, the CDR3 is TGTGCCAGCTCACCACCGGAAATATTCCCACCAGATACGCAGTATTTT.

This clonotype was seen at least ten times. V and J are TRBV7-9 and TRBJ2-1; a weak D match, TRBD2 (5 bases). CDR3 length: 16 amino acids. Germline V CDR1 and CDR2: SEHNR, FQNEAQ (reference sequence). Trimming shortened V by 1 base and J by 4 bases, and 14 bases separated the two germline ends. CDR3 nucleotide sequence: TGTGCCAGCAGCTTAGTCGGACTGACGAAATACAATGAGCAGTTCTTC. This codes for CASSLVGLTKYNEQFF.

This clonotype has a count of ten or more. The chain joins TRBV20-1 to TRBJ2-3, with a possible D match to TRBD2 (5 bases). V lost 3 bases and J lost 2, with 12 bases in between. The CDR3 contains 14 residues. CDR1 and CDR2 from the germline V gene are DFQATT and SNEGSKA (reference sequence). CDR3 bases: TGCAGTGCTAGTGAGGGATATTACACAGATACGCAGTATTTT. This sequence encodes CSASEGYYTDTQYF.

Remarks on this clonotype: A much larger clone sits a single nucleotide away, making a read error possible. The genes are TRBV4-1 and TRBJ1-4, with unresolved D. Looked up from germline, CDR1 is MGHRA and CDR2 is YSYEKL. The CDR3 has 12 residues. The CDR3 sequence: CASSRPTEKQFF. The DNA for the CDR3 is TGCGCCAGCAGTCGCCCAACTGAAAAACAGTTTTTT.

This clonotype was observed many times. DNA for the CDR3: TGCGCCAGCAGACTGGGGGATTCACCCCTCCACTTT. Protein product: CASRLGDSPLHF. The V call is TRBV5-1, the J call TRBJ1-6; D is perhaps TRBD1 (5 bases). Germline V gene data show CDR1 as SGHRS and CDR2 as YFSETQ. V lost 5 bases, J lost 8 bases, and 8 bases lay in between. The CDR3 covers 12 residues.

This clonotype was seen many times. This chain connects TRBV6-2 or TRBV6-3 to TRBJ1-2, with 7 bases matching TRBD1. The V gene end was trimmed by 7 bases and the J gene end by 4 bases; junction bases not matched to a gene: 15. The CDR3 consists of 16 residues. Germline assignment: CDR1 MNHEY and CDR2 SVGEGT. In nucleotides, the CDR3 is TGTGCCAGCACCGACCCCCGGACAGGCCACGTCTATGGCTACACCTTC. Translated: CASTDPRTGHVYGYTF.

J is TRBJ2-7 and V is TRBV12-3 or TRBV12-4; D remains unclear. With 6 bases removed from V and 3 bases from J, the gap between germline ends came to 9 bases. This CDR3 spans 12 amino acids. CDR3 bases: TGTGCCAGCAGCCACCTTAGCTACGAGCAGTACTTC. Protein sequence: CASSHLSYEQYF.

This clonotype turned up a few times. This chain joins TRBV10-2 and TRBJ2-7; TRBD1 is a possible D gene (7 bases). Trimming left V 8 bases short and J 12 bases short, with 17 bases between. The CDR3 runs to 11 residues. Germline CDR1 and CDR2: WSHSY and SAAADI. Here the CDR3 reads CASVGGQLLYF. The DNA for the CDR3 is TGCGCCAGCGTCGGGGGACAGCTCCTGTACTTC.

In this sample, this clonotype turned up many times. The chain couples TRBV27 to TRBJ1-2; D is unresolved. The germline CDR1 and CDR2 sequences are MNHEY and SMNVEV (reference sequence). V was shortened by 4 bases and J by 4 bases, with 13 bases between the two germline ends. This CDR3 has 14 amino acids. CDR3 in amino acids: CASSSFSRSYGYTF. In DNA form, the CDR3 reads TGTGCCAGCAGTTCGTTCAGTCGTTCCTATGGCTACACCTTC.

This clonotype was detected many times. The gene calls are TRBV4-1 and TRBJ2-7; D remains ambiguous. Germline V gene lookup returns CDR1 MGHRA and CDR2 YSYEKL. CDR3 length: 15 amino acids. V was pared by 9 bases and J by 5 bases, with 23 bases between. The CDR3 bases are TGCGCCAGTACCCCCTCAATTGGTTACGGTCACGAGCAGTACTTC. Translating it yields CASTPSIGYGHEQYF.

This clonotype was detected ten times or more. The chain uses TRBV20-1 and TRBJ2-3; 7 bases are a match to TRBD2. This CDR3 is built from 18 residues. The germline V gene has CDR1 DFQATT and CDR2 SNEGSKA (reference sequence). V lost 4 bases and J lost 7; bases outside the gene matches: 23. CDR3 protein: CSATQQSYSGTHANTQYF. The CDR3, as DNA: TGCAGTGCTACCCAGCAATCGTACAGCGGGACCCACGCGAATACGCAGTATTTT.

V and J are TRBV10-2 and TRBJ2-7; 11 bases are a match to TRBD2. V dropped 7 bases and J dropped 0; count of bases not matched to a gene: 8. CDR3 length equals 16 residues. Germline V lookup: CDR1 WSHSY, CDR2 SAAADI. CDR3 loop: CASISFTSGSSYEQYF. Here the CDR3 DNA reads TGCGCCAGCATTTCCTTCACTAGCGGGAGCTCCTACGAGCAGTACTTC.

The sample holds a few counts of this clonotype. CDR3 nucleotide sequence: TGTGCCACCAGCAGCCCCATGCGGGCCTACGAGCAGTACTTC. It encodes CATSSPMRAYEQYF. V is TRBV15 and J is TRBJ2-7; tentatively, D is TRBD2 (5 bases). Trimming left V 3 bases short and J 2 bases short, with 11 bases between. Looked up from germline, CDR1 is LNHNV and CDR2 is YYDKDF (reference sequence). The CDR3 totals 14 residues.

On this clonotype: Since a much larger clone is just one base distant, this may be a read error. The rearrangement uses TRBV7-8 and TRBJ2-7; D is undetermined. V lost 3 bases, J lost 5 bases, and 11 bases lay in between. In germline, CDR1 is SGHVS, CDR2 FQNEAQ. This CDR3 comprises 13 residues. CDR3 residues: CASSFAVTDEQYF. In DNA, the CDR3 is TGTGCCAGCAGCTTTGCAGTCACGGACGAGCAGTACTTC.